The rows below give T cell receptor beta chains drawn from one sample of a study of OX40 agonist ivuxolimab in advanced cancers. Profiled with immunoSEQ multiplex PCR; TCRdb holds only in-frame clones, not every one. This sample carries about 63,000 clones, 87% of them seen once, and the ten largest clones take around 0.56%. Sample: CD4+ or CD8+ T cells sorted from blood, taken in a trial of the OX40 agonist ivuxolimab. These receptors all stem from an adult with an advanced solid tumor such as melanoma, head and neck, liver or kidney cancer. Both conserved end residues are part of each CDR3. The order of the fields is D gene, V gene, clone size, J gene, CDR3 protein, CDR3 DNA. The D gene is left open where the match is weak. Clone size is shown for a subset of rows, as once, few, many or a class of expanded clone.

>NA|TRBV2|NA|TRBJ1-4
CASSHRLSNEKLFF
TGTGCCAGCAGCCACAGGCTTTCTAATGAAAAACTGTTTTTT
>NA|TRBV10-2|NA|TRBJ2-3
CASIPHLAGPTDTQYF
TGCGCCAGCATCCCCCACCTGGCGGGGCCAACCGATACGCAGTATTTT
>TRBD2|TRBV5-1|NA|TRBJ2-7
CASSLVAGNSYEQYF
TGCGCCAGCAGCTTGGTAGCGGGGAACTCCTACGAGCAGTACTTC
>NA|TRBV11-3|NA|TRBJ2-5
CASSLIGVGETQYF
TGTGCCAGCAGCTTAATCGGGGTAGGAGAGACCCAGTACTTC
>NA|TRBV11-2|NA|TRBJ2-5
CASSPTGVRETQYF
TGTGCCAGCAGCCCAACCGGGGTTCGGGAGACCCAGTACTTC
>TRBD1|TRBV10-3|NA|TRBJ1-1
CAISGGQGMNTEAFF
TGTGCCATCAGTGGTGGACAGGGGATGAACACTGAAGCTTTCTTT
>NA|TRBV2|NA|TRBJ1-3
CASREVGSSGNTIYF
TGTGCCAGCAGGGAAGTTGGGAGTTCTGGAAACACCATATATTTT
>TRBD2|TRBV7-9|NA|TRBJ2-7
CASSLAAGGPYEQYF
TGTGCCAGCAGCTTAGCAGCGGGAGGCCCCTACGAGCAGTACTTC
>NA|TRBV28|NA|TRBJ1-1
CASKVREGLVTEAFF
TGTGCCAGCAAGGTCCGGGAGGGTTTGGTAACTGAAGCTTTCTTT
>NA|TRBV5-1|NA|TRBJ2-1
CASSLGDVLKNNEQFF
TGCGCCAGCAGCTTGGGGGACGTTCTCAAGAACAATGAGCAGTTCTTC
>NA|TRBV6-5|NA|TRBJ2-5
CASSYSGAYQETQYF
TGTGCCAGCAGTTACTCGGGGGCGTACCAAGAGACCCAGTACTTC
>TRBD1|TRBV12-5|NA|TRBJ1-2
CASGLDLTGSYGYTF
TGTGCTAGTGGTTTGGACTTGACAGGGAGCTATGGCTACACCTTC
>NA|TRBV5-4|NA|TRBJ2-1
CASSLRSGYNEQFF
TGTGCCAGCAGCTTGAGATCGGGATACAATGAGCAGTTCTTC
>NA|TRBV2|NA|TRBJ2-3
CASSVERRADTQYF
TGTGCCAGCAGTGTCGAACGGAGGGCAGATACGCAGTATTTT
>NA|TRBV7-9|NA|TRBJ1-2
CASSSQENYGYTF
TGTGCCAGCAGCTCACAGGAGAACTATGGCTACACCTTC
>TRBD1|TRBV27|NA|TRBJ2-5
CASSPLGQGQETQYF
TGTGCCAGCAGCCCCCTGGGACAGGGTCAAGAGACCCAGTACTTC
>NA|TRBV19|NA|TRBJ1-1
CASGWTAEAFF
TGTGCCAGTGGTTGGACCGCTGAAGCTTTCTTT
>NA|TRBV5-4|NA|TRBJ1-5
CASSLWGDNQPQHF
TGTGCCAGCAGCTTGTGGGGGGACAATCAGCCCCAGCATTTT
>TRBD1|TRBV5-6|NA|TRBJ2-7
CASSPLGGQGFYEQYF
TGTGCCAGCAGCCCATTGGGGGGACAGGGGTTCTACGAGCAGTACTTC
>TRBD2|TRBV18|NA|TRBJ2-4
CASSPLRGGIQYF
TGTGCCAGCTCTCCCCTTCGGGGGGGCATTCAGTACTTC
>NA|TRBV2|NA|TRBJ1-1
CASSERLNTEAFF
TGTGCCAGCAGTGAAAGACTGAACACTGAAGCTTTCTTT
>TRBD1|TRBV7-3|NA|TRBJ1-5
CASSSTGGRCNQPQHF
TGTGCCAGCAGCTCGACAGGGGGTAGGTGCAATCAGCCCCAGCATTTT
>NA|TRBV16|NA|TRBJ2-5
CASSQWGQPAETQYF
TGTGCCAGCAGCCAATGGGGACAACCGGCGGAGACCCAGTACTTC
>NA|TRBV2|NA|TRBJ1-2
CASSDPRRGYGYTF
TGTGCCAGCAGTGATCCGAGGCGGGGCTATGGCTACACCTTC
>TRBD2|TRBV6-4|NA|TRBJ2-5
CASRKLGLAEGPETQYF
TGTGCCAGCAGGAAACTAGGACTAGCGGAGGGTCCGGAGACCCAGTACTTC
>TRBD1|TRBV9|NA|TRBJ2-3
CASSGRTGWYEDTQYF
TGTGCCAGCAGCGGACGGACAGGGTGGTATGAAGATACGCAGTATTTT
>NA|TRBV4-1|NA|TRBJ1-2
CASSQEGVFNYGYTF
TGCGCCAGCAGCCAAGAGGGGGTGTTCAACTATGGCTACACCTTC
>TRBD2|TRBV11-3|NA|TRBJ2-1
CASSLGAGRSYNEQFF
TGTGCCAGCAGCTTAGGAGCGGGGCGCTCCTACAATGAGCAGTTCTTC
>TRBD2|TRBV5-1|NA|TRBJ2-1
CASSLASGGGSYNEQFF
TGCGCCAGCAGCTTGGCTAGCGGGGGAGGCTCCTACAATGAGCAGTTCTTC
>NA|TRBV9|NA|TRBJ1-1
CASSVEENTEAFF
TGTGCCAGCAGCGTAGAGGAGAACACTGAAGCTTTCTTT
>NA|TRBV5-6|NA|TRBJ2-3
CASSLELSTDTQYF
TGTGCCAGCAGCTTGGAGCTATCCACAGATACGCAGTATTTT
>NA|TRBV28|NA|TRBJ1-2
CASSYWPGWRSVNYGYTF
TGTGCCAGCAGCTATTGGCCCGGGTGGAGATCAGTTAACTATGGCTACACCTTC
>NA|TRBV7-8|few|TRBJ2-6
CASSPWGPGANVLTF
TGTGCCAGCAGCCCGTGGGGGCCTGGGGCCAACGTCCTGACTTTC
>NA|TRBV2|once|TRBJ1-5
CASTDGNQPQHF
TGTGCCAGCACGGACGGGAATCAGCCCCAGCATTTT
>NA|TRBV6-5|few|TRBJ1-2
CASSQRGPGPYGYTF
TGTGCCAGCAGCCAACGGGGGCCGGGTCCTTATGGCTACACCTTC
>TRBD2|TRBV19|NA|TRBJ2-4
CASSSASGRPQYF
TGTGCCAGTAGTTCGGCCAGCGGGAGACCCCAGTACTTC
>TRBD1|TRBV11-2|NA|TRBJ2-7
CASSLVSGQGHEQYF
TGTGCCAGCAGCTTAGTGTCTGGACAGGGACACGAGCAGTACTTC
>TRBD2|TRBV30|NA|TRBJ2-1
CAWSDLLAGGHEQFF
TGTGCCTGGAGCGATCTACTAGCGGGAGGACATGAGCAGTTCTTC
>TRBD1|TRBV9|NA|TRBJ1-2
CASSPGSGTAEIGYTF
TGTGCCAGCAGCCCTGGCTCCGGGACAGCTGAGATAGGCTACACCTTC
>NA|TRBV5-4|NA|TRBJ2-3
CASSLSATTDTQYF
TGTGCCAGCAGCTTGTCGGCTACCACAGATACGCAGTATTTT